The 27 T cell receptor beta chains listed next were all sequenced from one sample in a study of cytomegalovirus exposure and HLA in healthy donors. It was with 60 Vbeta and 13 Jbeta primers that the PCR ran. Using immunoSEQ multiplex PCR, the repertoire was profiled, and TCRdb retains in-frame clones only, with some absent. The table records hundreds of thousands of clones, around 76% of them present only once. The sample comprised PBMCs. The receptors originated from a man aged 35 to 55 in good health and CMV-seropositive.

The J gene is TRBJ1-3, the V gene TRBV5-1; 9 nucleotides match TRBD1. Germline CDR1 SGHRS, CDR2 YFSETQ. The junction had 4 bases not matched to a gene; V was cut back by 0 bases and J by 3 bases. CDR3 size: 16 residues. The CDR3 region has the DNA TGCGCCAGCAGCTTGGCCGGGACAGGGAGTGGAAACACCATATATTTT. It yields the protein CASSLAGTGSGNTIYF.

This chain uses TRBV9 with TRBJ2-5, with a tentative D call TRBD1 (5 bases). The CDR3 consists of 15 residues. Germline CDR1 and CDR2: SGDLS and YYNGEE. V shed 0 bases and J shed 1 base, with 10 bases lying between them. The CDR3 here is CASSVATGGQETQYF. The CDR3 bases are TGTGCCAGCAGCGTAGCTACAGGTGGCCAAGAGACCCAGTACTTC.

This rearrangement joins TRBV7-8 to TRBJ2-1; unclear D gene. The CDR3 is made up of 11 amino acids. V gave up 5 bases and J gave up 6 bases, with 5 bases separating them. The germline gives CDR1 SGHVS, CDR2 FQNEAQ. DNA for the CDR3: TGTGCCAGCAGCCGCGTCAATGAGCAGTTCTTC. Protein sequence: CASSRVNEQFF.

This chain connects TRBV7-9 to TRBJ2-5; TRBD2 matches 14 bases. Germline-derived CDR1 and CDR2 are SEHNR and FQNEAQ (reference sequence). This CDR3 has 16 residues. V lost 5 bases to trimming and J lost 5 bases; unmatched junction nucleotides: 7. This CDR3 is CASSPGTSGRAETQYF. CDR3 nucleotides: TGTGCCAGCAGCCCCGGGACTAGCGGGAGAGCTGAGACCCAGTACTTC.

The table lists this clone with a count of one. In DNA form, the CDR3 reads TGTGCCAGCAGCTTACAGGCCCAAGAGACCCAGTACTTC. The encoded protein is CASSLQAQETQYF. The V and J genes are TRBV7-9 and TRBJ2-5; D unclear. Per the germline V gene, CDR1 is SEHNR and CDR2 is FQNEAQ (reference sequence). V lost 2 bases and J lost 1, with 5 bases in between. The CDR3 runs to 13 residues.

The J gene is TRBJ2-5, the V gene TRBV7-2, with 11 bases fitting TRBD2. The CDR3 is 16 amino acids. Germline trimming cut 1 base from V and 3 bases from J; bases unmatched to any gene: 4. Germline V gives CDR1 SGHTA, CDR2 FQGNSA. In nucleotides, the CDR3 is TGTGCCAGCAGCTTAGGATCGGGACTAGCGGAAGAGACCCAGTACTTC. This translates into CASSLGSGLAEETQYF.

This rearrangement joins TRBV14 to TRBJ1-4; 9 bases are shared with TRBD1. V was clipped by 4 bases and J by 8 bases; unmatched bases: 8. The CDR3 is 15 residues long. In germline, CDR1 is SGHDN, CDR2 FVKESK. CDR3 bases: TGTGCCAGCAGCCTTACAGGGGGCTTGGGAGAAAAACTGTTTTTT. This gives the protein CASSLTGGLGEKLFF.

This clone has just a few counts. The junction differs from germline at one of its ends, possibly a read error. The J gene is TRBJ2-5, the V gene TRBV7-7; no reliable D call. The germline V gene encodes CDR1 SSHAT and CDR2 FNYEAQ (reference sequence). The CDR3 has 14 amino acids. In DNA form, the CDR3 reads TGTGCTAGCAGCTTAGGAGAGCATACGGAGACCCAGTACTTC. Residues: CASSLGEHTETQYF.

CDR3 DNA sequence: TGTGCCACCAGCGGAACAGCGGGAGAGGGCAATGAGCAGTTCTTC. This codes for CATSGTAGEGNEQFF. The V gene is TRBV15, the J gene TRBJ2-1, with 8 nucleotides matching TRBD2. Per germline, CDR1 LNHNV and CDR2 YYDKDF (reference sequence). V gave up 5 bases and J gave up 6 bases; unmatched junction bases: 9. The CDR3 runs 15 residues.

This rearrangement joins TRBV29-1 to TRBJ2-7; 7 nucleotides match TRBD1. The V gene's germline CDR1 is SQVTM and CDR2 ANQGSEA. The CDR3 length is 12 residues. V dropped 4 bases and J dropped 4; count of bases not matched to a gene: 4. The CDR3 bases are TGCAGCGTTGGAGGGGGCGCATACGAGCAGTACTTC. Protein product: CSVGGGAYEQYF.

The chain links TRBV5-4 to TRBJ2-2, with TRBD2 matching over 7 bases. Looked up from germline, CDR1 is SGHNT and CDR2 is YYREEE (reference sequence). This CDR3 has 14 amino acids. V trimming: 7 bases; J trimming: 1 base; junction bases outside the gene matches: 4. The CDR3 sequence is CASHQRGNTGELFF. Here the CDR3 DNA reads TGTGCCAGCCATCAGCGGGGGAACACCGGGGAGCTGTTTTTT.

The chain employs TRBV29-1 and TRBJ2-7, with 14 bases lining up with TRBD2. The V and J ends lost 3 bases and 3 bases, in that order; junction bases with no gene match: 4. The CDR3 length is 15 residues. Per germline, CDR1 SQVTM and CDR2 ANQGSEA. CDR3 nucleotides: TGCAGCGTTGACCCCGGGACTAGCGGGGGCTACGAGCAGTACTTC. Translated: CSVDPGTSGGYEQYF.

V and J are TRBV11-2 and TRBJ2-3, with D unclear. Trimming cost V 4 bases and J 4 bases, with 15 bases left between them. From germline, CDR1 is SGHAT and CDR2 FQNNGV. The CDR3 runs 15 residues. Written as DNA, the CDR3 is TGTGCCAGCAGCTCCCAGAGACTCTCATCAGATACGCAGTATTTT. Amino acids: CASSSQRLSSDTQYF.

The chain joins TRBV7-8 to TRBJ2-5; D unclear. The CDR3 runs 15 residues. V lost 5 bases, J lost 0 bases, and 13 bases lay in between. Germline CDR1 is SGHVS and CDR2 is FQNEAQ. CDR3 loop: CASSLESQYQETQYF. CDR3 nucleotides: TGTGCCAGCAGCCTTGAATCGCAGTACCAAGAGACCCAGTACTTC. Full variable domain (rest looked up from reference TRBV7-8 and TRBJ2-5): GAGVSQSPRYKVAKRGQDVALRCDPISGHVSLFWYQQALGQGPEFLTYFQNEAQLDKSGLPSDRFFAERPEGSVSTLKIQRTQQEDSAVYLCASSLESQYQETQYFGPGTRLLVL.

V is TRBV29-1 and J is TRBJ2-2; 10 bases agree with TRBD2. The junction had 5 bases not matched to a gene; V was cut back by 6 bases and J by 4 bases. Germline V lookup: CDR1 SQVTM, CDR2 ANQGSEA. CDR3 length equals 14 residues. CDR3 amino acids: CSVGGLASTGELFF. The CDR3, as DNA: TGCAGCGTGGGGGGACTAGCGTCCACCGGGGAGCTGTTTTTT.

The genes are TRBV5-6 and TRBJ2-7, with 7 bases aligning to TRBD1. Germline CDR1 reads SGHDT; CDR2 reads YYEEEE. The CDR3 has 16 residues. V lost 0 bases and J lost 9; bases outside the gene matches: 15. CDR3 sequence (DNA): TGTGCCAGCAGCTTGGCCCTTGGACAGGTGGCCTTGGGGCAGTACTTC. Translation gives CASSLALGQVALGQYF.

CDR3 bases: TGTGCCAGCAGCCCGGACAGGAGATACGAGCAGTACGTC. Translating it yields CASSPDRRYEQYV. This sequence joins TRBV5-8 and TRBJ2-7; 7 nucleotides agree with TRBD1. V lost 4 bases and J lost 4; bases outside the gene matches: 5. The CDR3 spans 13 residues. Germline CDR1 reads SGHTS; CDR2 reads YDEGEE.

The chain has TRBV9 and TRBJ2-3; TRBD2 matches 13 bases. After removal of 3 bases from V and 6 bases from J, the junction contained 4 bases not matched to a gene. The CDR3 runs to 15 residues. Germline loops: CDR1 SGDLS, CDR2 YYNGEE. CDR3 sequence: CASSDGTSGKDTQYF. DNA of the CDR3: TGTGCCAGCAGCGACGGGACTAGCGGGAAGGATACGCAGTATTTT.

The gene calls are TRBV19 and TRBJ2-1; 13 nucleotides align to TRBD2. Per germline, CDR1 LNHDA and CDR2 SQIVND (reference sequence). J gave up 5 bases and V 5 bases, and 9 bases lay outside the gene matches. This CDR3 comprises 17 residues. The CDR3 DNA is TGTGCCAGTAGTCGTCGACGACTAGCGGGAGGTGACAATGAGCAGTTCTTC. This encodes CASSRRRLAGGDNEQFF.

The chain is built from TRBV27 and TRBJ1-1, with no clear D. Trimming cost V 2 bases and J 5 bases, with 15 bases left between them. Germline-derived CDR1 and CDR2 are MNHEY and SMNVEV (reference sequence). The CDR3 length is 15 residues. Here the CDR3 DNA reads TGTGCCAGCAGTTTAGGTACGGAGGGAGGGACTGAAGCTTTCTTT. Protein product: CASSLGTEGGTEAFF.

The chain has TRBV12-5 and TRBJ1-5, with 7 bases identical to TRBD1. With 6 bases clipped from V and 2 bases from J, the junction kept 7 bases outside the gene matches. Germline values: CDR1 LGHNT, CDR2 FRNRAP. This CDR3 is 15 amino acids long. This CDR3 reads CASGITGVGNQPQHF. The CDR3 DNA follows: TGTGCTAGTGGGATCACAGGGGTGGGCAATCAGCCCCAGCATTTT. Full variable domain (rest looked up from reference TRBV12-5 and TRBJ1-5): DARVTQTPRHKVTEMGQEVTMRCQPILGHNTVFWYRQTMMQGLELLAYFRNRAPLDDSGMPKDRFSAEMPDATLATLKIQPSEPRDSAVYFCASGITGVGNQPQHFGDGTRLSIL.

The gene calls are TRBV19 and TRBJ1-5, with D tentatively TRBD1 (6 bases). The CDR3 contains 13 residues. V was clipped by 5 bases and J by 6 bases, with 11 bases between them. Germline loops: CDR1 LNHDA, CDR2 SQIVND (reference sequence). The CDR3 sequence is CASSEQGAQPQHF. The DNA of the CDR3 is TGTGCCAGTAGTGAACAGGGAGCTCAGCCCCAGCATTTT. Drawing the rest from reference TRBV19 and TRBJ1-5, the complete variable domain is DGGITQSPKYLFRKEGQNVTLSCEQNLNHDAMYWYRQDPGQGLRLIYYSQIVNDFQKGDIAEGYSVSREKKESFPLTVTSAQKNPTAFYLCASSEQGAQPQHFGDGTRLSIL.

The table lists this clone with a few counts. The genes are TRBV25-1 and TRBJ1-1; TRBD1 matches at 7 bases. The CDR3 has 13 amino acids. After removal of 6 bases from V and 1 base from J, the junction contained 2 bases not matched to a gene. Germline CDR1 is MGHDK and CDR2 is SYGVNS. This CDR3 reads CASRDRRNTEAFF. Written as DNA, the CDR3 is TGTGCCAGCAGGGACAGGCGGAACACTGAAGCTTTCTTT.

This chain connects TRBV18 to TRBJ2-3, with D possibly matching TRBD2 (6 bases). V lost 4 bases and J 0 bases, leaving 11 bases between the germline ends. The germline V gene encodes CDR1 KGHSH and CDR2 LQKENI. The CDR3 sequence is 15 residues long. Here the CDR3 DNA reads TGTGCCAGCTCACTCTCGGAGGGAAGCACAGATACGCAGTATTTT. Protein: CASSLSEGSTDTQYF.

CDR3 region: CASSRTGAGNQPQHF. Here the CDR3 DNA reads TGTGCCAGCAGCCGTACAGGTGCCGGCAATCAGCCCCAGCATTTT. V gene TRBV5-6 combines with J gene TRBJ1-5, with D perhaps matching TRBD1 (5 bases). The CDR3 spans 15 residues. With 4 bases removed from V and 2 bases from J, the gap between germline ends came to 13 bases. From germline, CDR1 is SGHDT and CDR2 YYEEEE.

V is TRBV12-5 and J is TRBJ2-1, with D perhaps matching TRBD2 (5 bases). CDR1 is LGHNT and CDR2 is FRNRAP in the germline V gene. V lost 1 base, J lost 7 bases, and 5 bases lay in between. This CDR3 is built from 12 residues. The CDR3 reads CASGLGGNEQFF. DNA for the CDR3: TGTGCTAGTGGTTTGGGAGGGAATGAGCAGTTCTTC.

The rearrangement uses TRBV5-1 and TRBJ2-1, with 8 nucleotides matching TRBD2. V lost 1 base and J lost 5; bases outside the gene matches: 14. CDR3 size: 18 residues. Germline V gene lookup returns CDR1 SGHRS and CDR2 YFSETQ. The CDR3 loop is CASSLSGPSGSGNNEQFF. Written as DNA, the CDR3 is TGCGCCAGCAGCTTGTCTGGACCGAGCGGGAGTGGGAACAATGAGCAGTTCTTC.